This T cell receptor beta chain was recorded in a study of siplizumab effects on memory and regulatory T cells. Findings of the study overall: Unstimulated naive T cells seemed to show more diversity than memory cells did, and they also seemed to be among the major contributors to the alloresponse.

Data came from immunoSEQ multiplex PCR; TCRdb stores just in-frame clones and leaves some out. In the table there are about 91,000 clones, around 97% of which are singletons. Turning to this clone: Its antigen remains unknown.

The CDR3 is 15 amino acids. V shed 4 bases, J shed 7 bases, and the junction held 11 bases outside the gene matches. From germline, CDR1 is LGHNA and CDR2 YSLEER. The sequence came from a human donor in good health. The chain is built from TRBV4-3 and TRBJ1-2; TRBD1 matches 8 bases. The sample taken for sequencing was naive CD4+ T cells sorted from blood. CDR3 sequence: CASSPGQGNLPGYTF. DNA of the CDR3: TGCGCCAGCAGCCCCGGACAGGGAAACTTGCCTGGCTACACCTTC.